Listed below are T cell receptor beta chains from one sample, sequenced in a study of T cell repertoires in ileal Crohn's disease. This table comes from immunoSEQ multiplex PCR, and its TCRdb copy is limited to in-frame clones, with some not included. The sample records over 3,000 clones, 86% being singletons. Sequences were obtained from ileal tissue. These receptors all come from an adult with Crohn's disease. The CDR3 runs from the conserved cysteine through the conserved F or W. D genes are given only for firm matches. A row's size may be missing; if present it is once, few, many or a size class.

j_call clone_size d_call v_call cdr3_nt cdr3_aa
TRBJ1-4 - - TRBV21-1 TGTGCCAGCAGCAGGACAGGGGCGGGAGATGCAACTAATGAAAAACTGTTTTTT CASSRTGAGDATNEKLFF
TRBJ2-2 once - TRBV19 TGTGCCAGTTTCGAAGGGAGGCGTAACACCGGGGAGCTGTTTTTT CASFEGRRNTGELFF
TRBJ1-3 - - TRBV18 TGTGCCAGCTCACCGACAGTTACTGGAAACACCATATATTTT CASSPTVTGNTIYF
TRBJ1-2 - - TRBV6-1 TGTGCCAGCAGTGCAGGCCGAAACTATGGCTACACCTTC CASSAGRNYGYTF
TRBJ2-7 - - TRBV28 TGTGCCAGCAGTTCGGGGGCCCCAGTCGACGAGCAGTACTTC CASSSGAPVDEQYF
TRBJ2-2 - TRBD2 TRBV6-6 TGTGCCAGCAGGACTAGCGGGAGATCGTGGGAGCTGTTTTTT CASRTSGRSWELFF
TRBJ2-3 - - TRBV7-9 TGTGCCAGCAGAACCGGGACCAACTTGTTAGATACGCAGTATTTT CASRTGTNLLDTQYF
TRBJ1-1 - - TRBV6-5 TGTGCCAGCAGTTACCGAGTGAACACTGAAGCTTTCTTT CASSYRVNTEAFF
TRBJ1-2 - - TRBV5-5 TGTGCCAGCAGCGGAGAGATTGAGGTGCGCTACACCTTC CASSGEIEVRYTF
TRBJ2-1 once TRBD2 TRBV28 TGTGCCAGCAGTCCCTGGGACTCTGGGACTAGCGGGAGGGCCAATGAGCAGTTCTTC CASSPWDSGTSGRANEQFF
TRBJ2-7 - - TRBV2 TGTGCCAGCAGTGAAGTGGGCATGCCGTACTCCTACGAGCAGTACTTC CASSEVGMPYSYEQYF
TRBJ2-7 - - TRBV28 TGTGCCACCGCGACTTCGCCCCTCTACGAGCAGTACTTC CATATSPLYEQYF
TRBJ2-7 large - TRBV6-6 TGTGCCAGCAGTTACAGGGGATTCCTTTTGTCCTACGAGCAGTACTTC CASSYRGFLLSYEQYF
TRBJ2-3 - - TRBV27 TGTGCCAGCAGGGGGGCGGGAGTGTCCCGTAGCACAGATACGCAGTATTTT CASRGAGVSRSTDTQYF
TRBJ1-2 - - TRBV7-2 TGTGCCAGCAGCTTAGATGCAGGGCACTATGGCTACACCTTC CASSLDAGHYGYTF
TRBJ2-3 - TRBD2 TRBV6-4 TGTGCCAGCAGTGACTCTAGCGGGGCCACAGATACGCAGTATTTT CASSDSSGATDTQYF
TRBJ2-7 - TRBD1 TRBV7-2 TGTGCCAGCAGCTTGCAGGGGGATTACTACGAGCAGTACTTC CASSLQGDYYEQYF
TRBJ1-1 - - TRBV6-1 TGTGCCACCCTCGCAGGGGACTCGAACACTGAAGCTTTCTTT CATLAGDSNTEAFF
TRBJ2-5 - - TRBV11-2 TGTGCCAGCAGCTTAGATTCCCCCTTGACTAGTTTTGGGAAAGAGACCCAGTACTTC CASSLDSPLTSFGKETQYF
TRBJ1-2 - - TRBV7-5 TGTGCCAGCAGCTTAGTTGGAGGAGTATCCTATGGCTACACCTTC CASSLVGGVSYGYTF
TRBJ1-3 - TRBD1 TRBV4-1 TGCGCCAGCAGCCATCGGGGACAGGGGTCTGGAAACACCATATATTTT CASSHRGQGSGNTIYF
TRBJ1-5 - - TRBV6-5 TGTGCCAGCAGTTACTCTATCGGTCAGCCCCAGCATTTT CASSYSIGQPQHF
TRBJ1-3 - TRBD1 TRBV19 TGTGCCAGTAGTATTCAGGGGGCGCCTGGAAACACCATATATTTT CASSIQGAPGNTIYF